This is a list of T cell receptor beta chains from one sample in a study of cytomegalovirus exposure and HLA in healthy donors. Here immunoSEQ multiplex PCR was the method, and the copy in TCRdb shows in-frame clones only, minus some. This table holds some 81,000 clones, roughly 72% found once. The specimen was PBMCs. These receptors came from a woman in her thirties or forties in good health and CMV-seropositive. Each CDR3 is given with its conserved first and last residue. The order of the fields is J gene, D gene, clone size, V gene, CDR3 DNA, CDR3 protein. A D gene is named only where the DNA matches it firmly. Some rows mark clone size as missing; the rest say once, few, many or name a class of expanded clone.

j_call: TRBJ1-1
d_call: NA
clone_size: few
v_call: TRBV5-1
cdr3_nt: TGCGCCAGCAGCTTTGAGGGTTATGAAGCTTTCTTT
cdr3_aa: CASSFEGYEAFF

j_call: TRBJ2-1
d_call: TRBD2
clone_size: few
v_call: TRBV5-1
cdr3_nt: TGCGCCAGCAGCCGTGGGCTAGCCGAAACCGGGGGGGTCTTC
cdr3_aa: CASSRGLAETGGVF

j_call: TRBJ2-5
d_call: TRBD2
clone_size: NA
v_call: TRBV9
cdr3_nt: TGTGCCAGCAGCGGTAGCGGGGGGAACCAAGAGACCCAGTACTTC
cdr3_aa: CASSGSGGNQETQYF

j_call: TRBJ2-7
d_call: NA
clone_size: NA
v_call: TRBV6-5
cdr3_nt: TGTGCCAGCAGTTACTCGCCCACTGTAAGCTCCTACGAGCAGTACTTC
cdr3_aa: CASSYSPTVSSYEQYF

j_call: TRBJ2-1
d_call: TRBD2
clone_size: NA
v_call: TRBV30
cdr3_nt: TGTGCCTCGGGGCGGGGGTTAGAGCAGTTCTTC
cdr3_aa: CASGRGLEQFF

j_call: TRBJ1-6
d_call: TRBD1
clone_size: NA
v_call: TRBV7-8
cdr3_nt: TGTGCCAGCAGCTTCTTGACAGGGTATGATTCACCCCTCCACTTT
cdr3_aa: CASSFLTGYDSPLHF

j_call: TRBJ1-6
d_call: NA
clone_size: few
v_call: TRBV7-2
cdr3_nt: TGTGCCAGCAGCCCTCACATGGATTCACCCCTCCACTTT
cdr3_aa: CASSPHMDSPLHF

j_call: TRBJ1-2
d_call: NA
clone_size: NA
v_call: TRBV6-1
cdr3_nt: TGTGCCAGCAGTGAACAGGGGCCCAAGGACGGCTACACCTTC
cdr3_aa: CASSEQGPKDGYTF

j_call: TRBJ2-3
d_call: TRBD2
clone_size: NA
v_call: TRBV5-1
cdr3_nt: TGCGCCAGCAGCTTGGCCCCTAGCGGGGGGAGGACAGATACGCAGTATTTT
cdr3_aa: CASSLAPSGGRTDTQYF

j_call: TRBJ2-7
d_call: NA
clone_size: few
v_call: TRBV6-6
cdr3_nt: TGTGCCAGCAGAAGTACCCAGATTTACTACGAGCAGTACTTC
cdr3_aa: CASRSTQIYYEQYF

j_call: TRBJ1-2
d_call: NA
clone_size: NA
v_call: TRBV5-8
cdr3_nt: TGTGCCAGCAGCCTGATGGACACCAACTATGGCTACACCTTC
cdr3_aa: CASSLMDTNYGYTF

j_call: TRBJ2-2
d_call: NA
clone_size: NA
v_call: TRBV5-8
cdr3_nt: TGTGCCAGCAGCTTGGGGACAAGCAACACCGGGGAGCTGTTTTTT
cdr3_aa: CASSLGTSNTGELFF

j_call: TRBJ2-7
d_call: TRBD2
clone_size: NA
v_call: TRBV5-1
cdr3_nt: TGCGCCAGCAGCTTGGTTGCGGGAGGCGACGAGCAGTACTTC
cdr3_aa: CASSLVAGGDEQYF

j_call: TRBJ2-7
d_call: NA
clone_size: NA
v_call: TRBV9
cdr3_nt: TGTGCCAGCAGCCCAGGGGAGGGGCGCAGCTGGTACGAGCAGTACTTC
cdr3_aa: CASSPGEGRSWYEQYF

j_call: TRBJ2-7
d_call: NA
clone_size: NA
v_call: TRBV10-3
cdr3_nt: TGTGCCATCAGTGAGTCTAGAGGGATCCCCTACGAGCAGTACTTC
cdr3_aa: CAISESRGIPYEQYF

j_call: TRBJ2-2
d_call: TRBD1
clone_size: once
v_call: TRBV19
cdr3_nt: TGTGCCAGTAATCCTCAGGGGGCAACCGGGGAGCTGTTTTTT
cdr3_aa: CASNPQGATGELFF

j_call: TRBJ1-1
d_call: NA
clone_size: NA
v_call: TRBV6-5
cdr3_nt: TGTGCCAGCAGTCTTAATGGGCACAACACTGAAGCTTTCTTT
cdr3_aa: CASSLNGHNTEAFF

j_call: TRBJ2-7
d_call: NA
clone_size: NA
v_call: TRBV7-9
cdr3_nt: TGTGCCAGCAGCTTAGGCCAGATTTACGAGCAGTACTTC
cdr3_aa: CASSLGQIYEQYF

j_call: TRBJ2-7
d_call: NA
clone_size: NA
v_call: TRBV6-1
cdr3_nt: TGTGCCAGCAGTGAATTGCGGGGCCTATACGAGCAGTACTTC
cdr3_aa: CASSELRGLYEQYF

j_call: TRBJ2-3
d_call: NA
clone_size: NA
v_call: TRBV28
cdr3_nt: TGTGCCAGCAGTTTCCTAATAGATACGCAGTATTTT
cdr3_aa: CASSFLIDTQYF

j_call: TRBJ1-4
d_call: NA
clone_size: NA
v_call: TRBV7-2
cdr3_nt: TGTGCCAGCAGAACAGGGACAAATGCGGGTGAAAAACTGTTTTTT
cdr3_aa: CASRTGTNAGEKLFF

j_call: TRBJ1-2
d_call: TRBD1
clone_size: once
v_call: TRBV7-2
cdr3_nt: TGTGCCAGCAGCCAGACAGGGTCTGGCTACACCTTC
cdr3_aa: CASSQTGSGYTF

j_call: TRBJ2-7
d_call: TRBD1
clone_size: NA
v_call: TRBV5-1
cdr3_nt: TGCGCCAGCAGCTTGGAGGGCAGGGGGCCACGCGAGCAGTACTTC
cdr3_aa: CASSLEGRGPREQYF

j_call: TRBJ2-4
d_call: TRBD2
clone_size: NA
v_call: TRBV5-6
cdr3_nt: TGTGCCAGCAGCTTGTTAGCGGGGGGGCGGTACATTCAGTACTTC
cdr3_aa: CASSLLAGGRYIQYF

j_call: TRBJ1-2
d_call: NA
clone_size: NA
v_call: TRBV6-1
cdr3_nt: TGTGCCAGCAGTGAAGGGGCAGGTCCAGGGGGCTACACCTTC
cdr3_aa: CASSEGAGPGGYTF

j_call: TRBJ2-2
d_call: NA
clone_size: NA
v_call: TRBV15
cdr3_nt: TGTGCCACCAGCAGGGCGGAGGCCGGGGAGCTGTTTTTT
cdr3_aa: CATSRAEAGELFF